Listed below are T cell receptor beta chains from one sample, sequenced in a study of long-term antiretroviral therapy in people with HIV. The protocol was immunoSEQ multiplex PCR, while the TCRdb copy is restricted to in-frame clones and leaves out a portion. The sample comprises under 25,000 clones, about 89% of which are singletons, and 3% to 4% rests with the top ten. The starting material was unsorted PBMCs, obtained approximately 2.6 years after starting antiretroviral therapy. These receptors all stem from a woman aged 45 to 65 with HIV. Both conserved end residues are part of each CDR3. The D gene is left open where the match is weak. Not every row has a clone size; where given, it reads once, few, many or a size class.

v_call	clone_size	j_call	d_call	cdr3_nt	cdr3_aa
TRBV13	-	TRBJ1-5	TRBD1	TGTGCCAGCAGCTTGGGACAGGGTAGTAGGCCCCAGCATTTT	CASSLGQGSRPQHF
TRBV10-3	few	TRBJ1-2	TRBD1	TGTGCCATCAGGGGGACAGAGGGGCCGGTGTGGTATGGCTACACCTTC	CAIRGTEGPVWYGYTF
TRBV19	-	TRBJ2-1	TRBD2	TGTGCCAGTAGACCCCGGACTAGCGGGAGGACCAATGAGCAGTTCTTC	CASRPRTSGRTNEQFF
TRBV28	-	TRBJ2-3	-	TGTGCCAGCAAACTATCACGGGATACGCAGTATTTT	CASKLSRDTQYF
TRBV7-9	-	TRBJ1-1	-	TGTGCCAGCAGCTTAGGGACCCTGGGTGAAGCTTTCTTT	CASSLGTLGEAFF
TRBV4-1	-	TRBJ2-7	TRBD2	TGCGCCAGCAGCCAAAGGACTAGCGGGACCACCACAATTTACGAGCAGTACTTC	CASSQRTSGTTTIYEQYF
TRBV28	-	TRBJ2-3	-	TGTGCCAGCAGTTTGCTAAGCGATACGCAGTATTTT	CASSLLSDTQYF
TRBV13	-	TRBJ2-3	TRBD2	TGTGCCAGCAGCTTTAAGCTAGCGGGTAGCACAGATACGCAGTATTTT	CASSFKLAGSTDTQYF
TRBV6-6	-	TRBJ1-1	-	TGTGCCAGCAGTTACTCGAATCTTGCGAGCACTGAAGCTTTCTTT	CASSYSNLASTEAFF
TRBV27	few	TRBJ1-2	-	TGTGCCAGCGCCGGGACATATTATGGCTACACCTTC	CASAGTYYGYTF
TRBV5-1	-	TRBJ1-1	-	TGCGCCAGCAGCTTGGCAGGCAGCCTGACTGAAGCTTTCTTT	CASSLAGSLTEAFF
TRBV29-1	-	TRBJ2-7	TRBD2	TGCAGCGTACTCTCTAGCGGGCCTTCCTACGAGCAGTACTTC	CSVLSSGPSYEQYF
TRBV28	-	TRBJ2-1	TRBD2	TGTGCCAGCAGCCGGGGGACTAGCGGGAAAAATGAGCAGTTCTTC	CASSRGTSGKNEQFF
TRBV6-5	-	TRBJ1-2	TRBD1	TGTGCCAGCAGTTACACGGGACAGGTCTATGGCTACACCTTC	CASSYTGQVYGYTF